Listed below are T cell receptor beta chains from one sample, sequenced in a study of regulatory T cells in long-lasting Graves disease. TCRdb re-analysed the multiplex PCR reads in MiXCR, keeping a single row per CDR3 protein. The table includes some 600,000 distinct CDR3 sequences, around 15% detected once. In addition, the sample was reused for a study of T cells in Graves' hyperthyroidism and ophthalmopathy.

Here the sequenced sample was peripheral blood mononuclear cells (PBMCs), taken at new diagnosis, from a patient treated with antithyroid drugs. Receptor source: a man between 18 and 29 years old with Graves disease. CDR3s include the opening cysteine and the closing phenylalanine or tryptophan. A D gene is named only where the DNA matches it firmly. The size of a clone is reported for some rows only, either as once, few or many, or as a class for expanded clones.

CDR3 protein: CASRDTNTDTQYF; CDR3 DNA: TGTGCCAGCAGGGACACCAACACAGATACGCAGTATTTT; D gene: .; clone size: .; V gene: TRBV14; J gene: TRBJ2-3
CDR3 protein: CASSPPLGYNEQFF; CDR3 DNA: TGTGCCAGCAGCCCCCCGTTAGGGTACAATGAGCAGTTCTTC; D gene: .; clone size: few; V gene: TRBV7-9; J gene: TRBJ2-1
CDR3 protein: CASGSPGFTTPGEQFF; CDR3 DNA: TGTGCTAGTGGCTCCCCGGGATTTACGACTCCGGGCGAGCAGTTCTTC; D gene: .; clone size: .; V gene: TRBV12-5; J gene: TRBJ2-1
CDR3 protein: CASSARDRTYQETQYF; CDR3 DNA: TGTGCCAGCAGCGCCCGGGACAGAACGTACCAAGAGACCCAGTACTTC; D gene: TRBD1; clone size: many; V gene: TRBV14; J gene: TRBJ2-5
CDR3 protein: CSASGTPESGYTF; CDR3 DNA: TGCAGTGCGTCCGGGACACCGGAGTCGGGCTACACCTTC; D gene: .; clone size: few; V gene: TRBV20-1; J gene: TRBJ1-2
CDR3 protein: CSARGQGRHEQYF; CDR3 DNA: TGCAGTGCTAGGGGGCAGGGCCGCCACGAGCAGTACTTC; D gene: .; clone size: many; V gene: TRBV20-1; J gene: TRBJ2-7
CDR3 protein: CASSYGQGWTEAFF; CDR3 DNA: TGTGCCAGCAGCTATGGACAGGGTTGGACTGAAGCTTTCTTT; D gene: TRBD1; clone size: .; V gene: TRBV7-3; J gene: TRBJ1-1
CDR3 protein: CSVMTGSYIDYGYTF; CDR3 DNA: TGCAGCGTTATGACGGGCAGTTACATTGACTATGGCTACACCTTC; D gene: .; clone size: once; V gene: TRBV29-1; J gene: TRBJ1-2
CDR3 protein: CAGRDRGPVYEQYF; CDR3 DNA: TGTGCCGGCAGGGACAGGGGTCCGGTCTACGAGCAGTACTTC; D gene: TRBD1; clone size: few; V gene: TRBV27; J gene: TRBJ2-7
CDR3 protein: CASTQGGFGPQETQYF; CDR3 DNA: TGTGCCAGCACTCAAGGGGGTTTTGGCCCCCAAGAGACCCAGTACTTC; D gene: .; clone size: .; V gene: TRBV6-1; J gene: TRBJ2-5
CDR3 protein: CASGLAQYSPLHF; CDR3 DNA: TGTGCTAGTGGTTTGGCTCAATATTCACCCCTCCACTTT; D gene: .; clone size: few; V gene: TRBV12-5; J gene: TRBJ1-6
CDR3 protein: CASTRTGQGQPQHF; CDR3 DNA: TGTGCCAGCACTCGGACAGGTCAAGGACAGCCCCAGCATTTT; D gene: TRBD1; clone size: many; V gene: TRBV6-1; J gene: TRBJ1-5
CDR3 protein: CASSLLAVPANTGELFF; CDR3 DNA: TGTGCCAGCTCACTGCTAGCGGTACCCGCGAACACCGGGGAGCTGTTTTTT; D gene: TRBD2; clone size: few; V gene: TRBV18; J gene: TRBJ2-2
CDR3 protein: CSAYNRVETQYF; CDR3 DNA: TGCAGTGCTTATAACAGGGTAGAGACCCAGTACTTC; D gene: .; clone size: .; V gene: TRBV20-1; J gene: TRBJ2-5
CDR3 protein: CSARDPGPISYEQYF; CDR3 DNA: TGCAGTGCTAGAGATCCGGGACCGATCTCCTACGAGCAGTACTTC; D gene: .; clone size: many; V gene: TRBV20-1; J gene: TRBJ2-7
CDR3 protein: CASSWGQTTNEKLFF; CDR3 DNA: TGTGCCAGCAGTTGGGGACAGACAACTAATGAAAAACTGTTTTTT; D gene: TRBD1; clone size: few; V gene: TRBV12-3/TRBV12-4; J gene: TRBJ1-4
CDR3 protein: CASSLVGLAGGLYEQYF; CDR3 DNA: TGTGCCAGCAGCTTGGTAGGACTAGCGGGAGGACTCTACGAGCAGTACTTC; D gene: TRBD2; clone size: few; V gene: TRBV5-1; J gene: TRBJ2-7
CDR3 protein: CASSLVSRGTQYF; CDR3 DNA: TGTGCCAGCAGCTTAGTTTCTCGGGGGACCCAGTACTTC; D gene: .; clone size: many; V gene: TRBV7-2; J gene: TRBJ2-5
CDR3 protein: CSASASGQLAGAHPTDTQYF; CDR3 DNA: TGCAGTGCTTCAGCAAGTGGCCAACTAGCGGGAGCCCACCCCACAGATACGCAGTATTTT; D gene: TRBD2; clone size: few; V gene: TRBV20-1; J gene: TRBJ2-3
CDR3 protein: CASRERTRGGVNEKLFF; CDR3 DNA: TGTGCCAGCAGGGAACGAACAAGGGGGGGCGTCAATGAAAAACTGTTTTTT; D gene: .; clone size: few; V gene: TRBV9; J gene: TRBJ1-4
CDR3 protein: CASSPRLAAVYNEQFF; CDR3 DNA: TGTGCCAGCAGCCCCAGACTAGCGGCAGTCTACAATGAGCAGTTCTTC; D gene: TRBD2; clone size: once; V gene: TRBV11-2; J gene: TRBJ2-1
CDR3 protein: CASSKWTSGATDTQYF; CDR3 DNA: TGTGCCAGCAGTAAATGGACTAGCGGGGCTACAGATACGCAGTATTTT; D gene: TRBD2; clone size: few; V gene: TRBV11-2; J gene: TRBJ2-3
CDR3 protein: CSAPLAGEFFISYNEQFF; CDR3 DNA: TGCAGCGCCCCACTAGCGGGAGAGTTTTTTATCTCCTACAATGAGCAGTTCTTC; D gene: TRBD2; clone size: .; V gene: TRBV29-1; J gene: TRBJ2-1